These 26 T cell receptor beta chains came from one sample sequenced in a study of Graves' ophthalmopathy and Graves' hyperthyroidism. RNA transcripts provided the template for amplifying TCR beta CDR3 regions. HTBI primers served in a first-round RT-PCR, which a second-round multiplex PCR followed. TCRdb recomputed calls from the multiplex PCR reads with MiXCR, one row per CDR3 protein. The table shows about 500,000 distinct CDR3 sequences, with 35% to 45% occurring only once. The sequenced sample consisted of peripheral blood or thyroid tissue (not recorded which). These receptor sequences come from an adult man with Graves' hyperthyroidism.

This clonotype was observed at least ten times. V gene TRBV9 combines with J gene TRBJ2-7, with D possibly being TRBD1 (5 bases). Trimming removed 0 bases from V and 3 bases from J, with 13 bases in between. Germline V CDR1 and CDR2: SGDLS, YYNGEE. The CDR3 consists of 15 residues. CDR3 sequence: CASSVGDGAGYEQYF. In DNA form, the CDR3 reads TGTGCCAGCAGCGTAGGAGATGGGGCAGGCTACGAGCAGTACTTC.

J is TRBJ1-2 and V is TRBV7-9; TRBD1 might be the D (5 bases). The germline V gene encodes CDR1 SEHNR and CDR2 FQNEAQ (reference sequence). The V end lost 6 bases, the J end lost 4 bases, and 15 bases lay between the germline ends. This CDR3 is built from 14 residues. CDR3 DNA: TGTGCCAGCAGTCCTCTAGGACAAAGCTATGGCTACACCTTC. Translating gives CASSPLGQSYGYTF.

V usage is TRBV29-1 and J usage is TRBJ1-1; 7 nucleotides line up with TRBD1. CDR3 length: 16 amino acids. Germline assignment: CDR1 SQVTM and CDR2 ANQGSEA. The V segment lost 5 bases and the J segment 4 bases; nucleotides outside the gene matches: 16. CDR3 amino acids: CSVRTGTATDSTEAFF. DNA for the CDR3: TGCAGCGTTCGGACCGGGACAGCGACGGATAGCACTGAAGCTTTCTTT.

This clonotype occurred a few times. This chain links TRBV7-2 with TRBJ2-3; TRBD1 might be the D (6 bases). Germline V gene sequence: CDR1 SGHTA, CDR2 FQGNSA. V was trimmed by 5 bases and J by 6 bases, leaving 12 bases between them. The CDR3 has 13 amino acids. The CDR3 region is CASSNQGRDTQYF. The CDR3 DNA follows: TGTGCCAGCAGCAATCAGGGGCGGGATACGCAGTATTTT.

V is TRBV12-3 or TRBV12-4 and J is TRBJ1-4; 9 positions match TRBD1. Germline trimming cut 6 bases from V and 2 bases from J; bases unmatched to any gene: 10. The CDR3 is 17 residues long. CDR3 region: CASSTGGTFATNEKLFF. CDR3 DNA: TGTGCCAGCAGCACAGGGGGCACGTTCGCGACTAATGAAAAACTGTTTTTT.

This chain joins TRBV24-1 and TRBJ2-7; D remains unclear. Germline V gene sequence: CDR1 KGHDR, CDR2 SFDVKD. The CDR3 length is 13 residues. The germline V and J ends were trimmed by 0 bases and 7 bases, with 9 bases remaining between them. CDR3 sequence: CATSDLGYNEQYF. The DNA for the CDR3 is TGTGCCACCAGTGATTTGGGATACAATGAGCAGTACTTC.

The CDR3, as DNA: TGTGCCAGCAGTTCCCCGGACAGGGCGAGCTCTGAAGCTTTCTTT. Its protein product is CASSSPDRASSEAFF. The rearrangement links TRBV6-5 to TRBJ1-1, with 8 bases matching TRBD1. The ends lost 4 bases at V and 6 bases at J; junction bases unmatched: 10. The CDR3 length is 15 residues. Germline loops: CDR1 MNHEY, CDR2 SVGAGI.

Many counts were recorded for this clonotype. The V and J genes are TRBV10-3 and TRBJ1-5; TRBD1 is a possible D gene (5 bases). Deletions cut 6 bases from V and 2 bases from J, with 11 bases between. CDR3 length: 14 residues. CDR1 and CDR2 from the germline V gene are ENHRY and SYGVKD. Written as DNA, the CDR3 is TGTGCCATCAGAGGGGACGCAGGCAATCAGCCCCAGCATTTT. Encoded protein: CAIRGDAGNQPQHF.

V and J are TRBV29-1 and TRBJ1-2, with a tentative D call TRBD1 (5 bases). Trimming stripped 6 bases from V and 10 bases from J, with 15 bases between. The germline V gene has CDR1 SQVTM and CDR2 ANQGSEA. This CDR3 has 11 amino acids. The DNA for the CDR3 is TGCAGCGTGGCCGGGACTAGGGACTACACCTTC. As protein: CSVAGTRDYTF.

This clonotype was counted at least ten times. This chain joins TRBV9 and TRBJ1-6; 11 nucleotides line up with TRBD1. The CDR3 has 16 residues. CDR1 is SGDLS and CDR2 is YYNGEE in the germline V gene. The V and J ends lost 1 base and 10 bases, in that order; junction bases with no gene match: 7. The CDR3 DNA reads as TGTGCCAGCAGCGTAACAGGGACAGGGGGTGGATCACCCCTCCACTTT. Its protein is CASSVTGTGGGSPLHF. Together with reference TRBV9 and TRBJ1-6, the CDR3 gives the full variable domain: DSGVTQTPKHLITATGQRVTLRCSPRSGDLSVYWYQQSLDQGLQFLIQYYNGEERAKGNILERFSAQQFPDLHSELNLSSLELGDSALYFCASSVTGTGGGSPLHFGNGTRLTVT.

This clonotype was counted many times. The chain uses TRBV12-3 or TRBV12-4 and TRBJ2-7; D is unresolved. This CDR3 is 13 amino acids long. The germline V and J ends were trimmed by 1 base and 4 bases, with 8 bases remaining between them. CDR3: CASSLVRGYEQYF. CDR3 DNA: TGTGCCAGCAGTTTAGTACGTGGGTACGAGCAGTACTTC.

This chain connects TRBV10-3 to TRBJ2-7, with D possibly being TRBD1 (6 bases). This CDR3 is 11 amino acids long. V lost 9 bases, J lost 5 bases, and 11 bases lay in between. The germline V gene encodes CDR1 ENHRY and CDR2 SYGVKD. In DNA, the CDR3 is TGTGCCATACAGGGAGTCCACGAGCAGTACTTC. Amino acid sequence: CAIQGVHEQYF.

The chain recombines TRBV19 with TRBJ1-2; 10 nucleotides line up with TRBD1. Germline V gene sequence: CDR1 LNHDA, CDR2 SQIVND (reference sequence). The CDR3 is 16 residues long. Unmatched junction bases numbered 5, after V lost 1 base and J lost 3 bases. The CDR3 DNA sequence: TGTGCCAGTAGTATAGGACAGGGGGCTGAAGACTATGGCTACACCTTC. Protein: CASSIGQGAEDYGYTF.

The gene calls are TRBV3-1 and TRBJ2-5, with 10 nucleotides matching TRBD2. Germline V CDR1 and CDR2: LGHDT, YNNKEL (reference sequence). This CDR3 region has 18 residues. Trimming removed 2 bases from V and 0 bases from J; junction bases left unmatched: 9. CDR3 in amino acids: CASSQQIPGLANQETQYF. The CDR3 nucleotides read TGTGCCAGCAGCCAACAAATTCCGGGACTAGCGAACCAAGAGACCCAGTACTTC.

The chain joins TRBV5-1 to TRBJ1-4; unclear D gene. The germline CDR1 and CDR2 sequences are SGHRS and YFSETQ. This CDR3 has 16 residues. Between the trimmed V and J ends, which lost 4 bases and 3 bases, there was a span of 16 bases. CDR3 coding DNA: TGCGCCAGCAGCCCGCCTGTGGGATTTTCTAATGAAAAACTGTTTTTT. Its protein is CASSPPVGFSNEKLFF.

This clonotype was counted ten times or more. The chain is built from TRBV29-1 and TRBJ1-2; possible D gene TRBD1, 5 bases. Deletions cut 4 bases from V and 8 bases from J, with 17 bases between. CDR1 is SQVTM and CDR2 is ANQGSEA in the germline V gene. The CDR3 has 13 residues. CDR3 amino acids: CSVVAPGNGGYTF. The CDR3 region has the DNA TGCAGCGTTGTAGCGCCAGGGAATGGAGGCTACACCTTC.

Many counts were recorded for this clonotype. The chain carries TRBV2 and TRBJ2-2; 8 nucleotides match TRBD2. With 4 bases clipped from V and 8 bases from J, the junction kept 9 bases outside the gene matches. The CDR3 has 15 amino acids. Germline CDR1 SNHLY, CDR2 FYNNEI. The CDR3 DNA sequence: TGTGCCAGCAGTGGATTAGCGGGAACGGCGGGGGAGCTGTTTTTT. Translated, it gives CASSGLAGTAGELFF.

This clonotype was detected ten times or more. The gene calls are TRBV7-8 and TRBJ1-5; TRBD1 agrees at 9 bases. The CDR3 spans 18 residues. Germline CDR1 reads SGHVS; CDR2 reads FQNEAQ. V lost 5 bases, J lost 0 bases, and 11 bases stayed unmatched. The DNA for the CDR3 is TGTGCCAGCAGCCCCCAGAGGACAGGGGCATATAGCAATCAGCCCCAGCATTTT. Encoded protein: CASSPQRTGAYSNQPQHF.

As for this clonotype: With a much larger clone just one base away, this may be a read error. The chain uses TRBV25-1 and TRBJ2-7; TRBD1 matches at 7 bases. Germline loops: CDR1 MGHDK, CDR2 SYGVNS. The CDR3 runs to 14 residues. The CDR3 here is CASSHRTGFYEQYF. The CDR3 bases are TGCGCCAGCAGCCATCGGACAGGCTTCTACGAGCAGTACTTC.

Remarks on this clonotype: The junction departs from the called germline gene at one end, perhaps through a read error. The chain joins TRBV10-3 to TRBJ1-6, with unresolved D. Germline CDR1 reads ENHRY; CDR2 reads SYGVKD. CDR3 length: 15 amino acids. The CDR3 here is CASSEADSRNSPLHF. For the CDR3, the DNA is TGTGCCAGCAGTGAAGCCGACTCCCGCAATTCACCCCTCCACTTT.

V gene TRBV25-1 combines with J gene TRBJ2-5; 9 positions agree with TRBD1. The CDR3 runs to 15 residues. Looked up from germline, CDR1 is MGHDK and CDR2 is SYGVNS. V lost 8 bases to trimming and J lost 3 bases; unmatched junction nucleotides: 10. CDR3 nucleotides: TGTGCCAGCTCGCAAGGGGGACAGGGTAAAGAGACCCAGTACTTC. This sequence encodes CASSQGGQGKETQYF.

This clonotype was detected ten times or more. The chain is built from TRBV5-1 and TRBJ1-1; 8 bases align to TRBD1. From germline, CDR1 is SGHRS and CDR2 YFSETQ. This CDR3 has 17 residues. The junction had 13 bases not matched to a gene; V was cut back by 0 bases and J by 6 bases. The CDR3 coding sequence is TGCGCCAGCAGCTTGGCCTTGGCAGGGGGCGAGCGGGCTGAAGCTTTCTTT. Its protein product is CASSLALAGGERAEAFF.

Regarding this clonotype: A read error may be the cause here, since a much bigger clone is one base away. A read error is likely, as this CDR3 ends without the conserved phenylalanine or tryptophan. This rearrangement joins TRBV6-5 to TRBJ2-2, with D possibly matching TRBD1 (5 bases). Trimming pared 2 bases from V and 5 bases from J, leaving 12 bases between. The CDR3 totals 15 residues. Germline V gives CDR1 MNHEY, CDR2 SVGAGI. CDR3 amino acids: CASSYGAARTGELFL. The CDR3 nucleotides are TGTGCCAGCAGTTACGGGGCAGCAAGGACCGGGGAGCTGTTTCTT.

This clonotype showed up many times. The DNA of the CDR3 is TGCAGTGCTAGAGATTGGTTGGAGAACACTGAAGCTTTCTTT. Its protein is CSARDWLENTEAFF. The rearrangement links TRBV20-1 to TRBJ1-1; D is undetermined. Per germline, CDR1 DFQATT and CDR2 SNEGSKA (reference sequence). With 0 bases removed from V and 1 base from J, the gap between germline ends came to 9 bases. The CDR3 length is 14 residues.

A remark on this clonotype: This may be a read error: a much more frequent sequence differs by one nucleotide. J is TRBJ1-1 and V is TRBV12-3 or TRBV12-4; no clear D. The CDR3 runs 15 residues. The V end lost 6 bases, the J end lost 4 bases, and 18 bases lay between the germline ends. For the CDR3, the DNA is TGTGCCAGCAGCGAACTCCGGGGTGGGTCCACTGAAGCTTTCTTT. Residues: CASSELRGGSTEAFF.

This clonotype came up many times. The gene calls are TRBV6-5 and TRBJ1-6; 7 bases match TRBD1. Germline loops: CDR1 MNHEY, CDR2 SVGAGI. This CDR3 is 16 amino acids long. With 7 bases clipped from V and 5 bases from J, the junction kept 11 bases outside the gene matches. CDR3 in DNA: TGTGCCAGCACCGAAGGGGGGACAGCAGATAATTCACCCCTCCACTTT. Translated, it gives CASTEGGTADNSPLHF.